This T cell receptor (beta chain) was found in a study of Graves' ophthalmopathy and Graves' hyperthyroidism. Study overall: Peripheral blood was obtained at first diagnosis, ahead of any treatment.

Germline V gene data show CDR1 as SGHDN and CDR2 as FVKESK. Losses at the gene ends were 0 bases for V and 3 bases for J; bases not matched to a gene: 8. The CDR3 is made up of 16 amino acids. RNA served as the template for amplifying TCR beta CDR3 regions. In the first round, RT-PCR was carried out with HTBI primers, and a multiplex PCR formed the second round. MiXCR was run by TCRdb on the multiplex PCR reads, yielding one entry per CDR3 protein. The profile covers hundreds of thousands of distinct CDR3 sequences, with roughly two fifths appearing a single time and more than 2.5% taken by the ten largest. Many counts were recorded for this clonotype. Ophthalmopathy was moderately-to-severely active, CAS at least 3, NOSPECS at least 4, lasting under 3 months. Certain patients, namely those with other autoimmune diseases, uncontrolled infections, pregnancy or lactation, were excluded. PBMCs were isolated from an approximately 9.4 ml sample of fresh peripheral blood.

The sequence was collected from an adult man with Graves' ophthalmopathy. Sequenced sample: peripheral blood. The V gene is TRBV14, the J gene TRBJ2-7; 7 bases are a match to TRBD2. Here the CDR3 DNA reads TGTGCCAGCAGCCAAGATAAGCGGGATGTTTTCTACGAGCAGTACTTC. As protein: CASSQDKRDVFYEQYF.